These 21 T cell receptor beta chains originate from one sample sequenced in a study of CD8 T cells in ankylosing spondylitis. Using its own MiXCR run on the 5' RACE reads, TCRdb lists one record per CDR3 protein. The sample has about 200,000 distinct CDR3 sequences, 9.5% to 15% seen once. The sample comprised blood, either unsorted or a sorted T cell fraction (not recorded which). The origin of the receptors is a male donor with ankylosing spondylitis or in good health (not recorded which).

This clonotype turned up a few times. The chain has TRBV12-3 or TRBV12-4 and TRBJ1-5, with D tentatively TRBD1 (6 bases). V gave up 4 bases and J gave up 6 bases, with 10 bases separating them. The CDR3 runs to 13 residues. The CDR3 protein is CASSWGAGQPQHF. CDR3 coding DNA: TGTGCCAGCAGTTGGGGGGCTGGTCAGCCCCAGCATTTT.

In this sample, this clonotype turned up many times. The CDR3 DNA reads TGCGCCAGCGCCCGAGGACAGGATAGCTCCTACGAGCAGTACTTC. It codes for CASARGQDSSYEQYF. The V and J genes are TRBV5-1 and TRBJ2-7; 7 bases map to TRBD1. Germline V gives CDR1 SGHRS, CDR2 YFSETQ. Trimming removed 7 bases from V and 0 bases from J; junction bases left unmatched: 10. The CDR3 has 15 residues.

This chain joins TRBV4-1 and TRBJ1-2; a possible D gene is TRBD1 (5 bases). CDR1 and CDR2 (germline): MGHRA, YSYEKL. V was cut by 6 bases and J by 8 bases, with 19 bases left in between. This CDR3 is 14 amino acids long. In DNA, the CDR3 is TGCGCCAGCAGTTCTAGGACGCGTGGGGGGGGCTACACCTTC. Protein: CASSSRTRGGGYTF.

This clonotype has a count of ten or more. The J gene is TRBJ1-1, the V gene TRBV12-3 or TRBV12-4, with D perhaps matching TRBD1 (5 bases). V dropped 6 bases and J dropped 10 bases, with 15 bases sitting between them. The CDR3 spans 12 residues. The CDR3 DNA follows: TGTGCCAGCAGCCCGGGGACGCGGGGAGCTTTCTTT. Translation: CASSPGTRGAFF.

The rearrangement uses TRBV4-1 and TRBJ2-3; tentative D call: TRBD1 (6 bases). The CDR3 length is 15 residues. Germline V lookup: CDR1 MGHRA, CDR2 YSYEKL. V lost 3 bases and J lost 1, with 11 bases in between. CDR3 in amino acids: CASSHSNRGTDTQYF. The CDR3 DNA follows: TGCGCCAGCAGCCATTCCAACAGGGGCACAGATACGCAGTATTTT.

The rearrangement uses TRBV2 and TRBJ2-7; D not certain. Per the germline V gene, CDR1 is SNHLY and CDR2 is FYNNEI. V shed 4 bases and J shed 4 bases, with 8 bases lying between them. This CDR3 comprises 12 residues. As DNA, the CDR3 is TGTGCCAGCAGTGGTGTAGCTTACGAGCAGTACTTC. It specifies CASSGVAYEQYF.

The chain recombines TRBV7-6 with TRBJ2-1; D remains ambiguous. V lost 2 bases and J lost 6, with 8 bases in between. Germline CDR1 SGHVS, CDR2 FNYEAQ. CDR3 length: 13 residues. CDR3 in amino acids: CASSLMDANEQFF. Written as DNA, the CDR3 is TGTGCCAGCAGCTTAATGGACGCCAATGAGCAGTTCTTC.

In its sample, this clonotype was seen many times. The chain employs TRBV9 and TRBJ2-3; D is unresolved. Trimming shortened V by 8 bases and J by 0 bases, and 19 bases separated the two germline ends. This CDR3 has 16 amino acids. CDR1 and CDR2 from the germline V gene are SGDLS and YYNGEE. The DNA of the CDR3 is TGTGCCAGTGGCGACACTCGCACCACGAGCACAGATACGCAGTATTTT. Its protein product is CASGDTRTTSTDTQYF.

This clonotype was detected a few times. The chain couples TRBV10-3 to TRBJ1-2, with D maybe TRBD1 (5 bases). Germline values: CDR1 ENHRY, CDR2 SYGVKD. Trimming left V 6 bases short and J 8 bases short, with 7 bases between. The CDR3 runs to 10 residues. DNA of the CDR3: TGTGCCATCAGGGGGGACGGCTACACCTTC. Amino acids: CAIRGDGYTF.

V is TRBV24-1 and J is TRBJ2-2; a weak D match, TRBD2 (7 bases). Trimming left V 3 bases short and J 0 bases short, with 10 bases between. Germline V gene lookup returns CDR1 KGHDR and CDR2 SFDVKD. The CDR3 runs to 16 residues. CDR3: CATSDRGGANTGELFF. The CDR3 nucleotides read TGTGCCACCAGTGATCGAGGGGGGGCGAACACCGGGGAGCTGTTTTTT.

The chain recombines TRBV5-1 with TRBJ2-3; tentatively, D is TRBD2 (5 bases). Trimming took 0 bases from V and 1 from J, leaving 9 bases between them. Germline V lookup: CDR1 SGHRS, CDR2 YFSETQ. The CDR3 spans 15 residues. CDR3 sequence (DNA): TGCGCCAGCAGCTTGGCCGGAGGCGGCACAGATACGCAGTATTTT. This translates into CASSLAGGGTDTQYF.

A few counts support this clonotype. This chain connects TRBV29-1 to TRBJ2-2, with TRBD2 matching over 7 bases. Germline values: CDR1 SQVTM, CDR2 ANQGSEA. The V gene end was trimmed by 3 bases and the J gene end by 6 bases; junction bases not matched to a gene: 13. The CDR3 consists of 16 residues. Here the CDR3 reads CSVEGTTTRGPGELFF. DNA for the CDR3: TGCAGCGTTGAGGGGACTACGACTCGGGGCCCCGGGGAGCTGTTTTTT.

The genes are TRBV10-1 and TRBJ2-1; 10 bases map to TRBD2. This CDR3 comprises 15 residues. Unmatched junction bases numbered 7, after V lost 6 bases and J lost 5 bases. Germline lookup yields CDR1 WNHNN and CDR2 SYGVQD (reference sequence). The DNA of the CDR3 is TGCGCCAGCAGGGGTAGCGGGAGGTTCGACAATGAGCAGTTCTTC. Its translation: CASRGSGRFDNEQFF.

This clonotype was detected a few times. CDR3 bases: TGCGCCAGCAGCCAAGGCCCCAACCGCCAAGAGACCCAGTACTTC. As protein: CASSQGPNRQETQYF. The genes are TRBV4-1 and TRBJ2-5; D gene ambiguous. Germline lookup yields CDR1 MGHRA and CDR2 YSYEKL. The CDR3 runs 15 residues. V lost 1 base and J 1 base, leaving 10 bases between the germline ends.

This clonotype was counted ten times or more. This chain uses TRBV19 with TRBJ2-3; TRBD2 aligns across 12 bases. The germline V gene encodes CDR1 LNHDA and CDR2 SQIVND (reference sequence). Unmatched junction bases numbered 10, after V lost 7 bases and J lost 5 bases. The CDR3 consists of 16 residues. CDR3 protein: CASTPGLAGWEDTQYF. CDR3 sequence (DNA): TGTGCCAGTACCCCCGGACTAGCGGGGTGGGAAGATACGCAGTATTTT.

In its sample, this clonotype was seen many times. The V gene is TRBV6-1, the J gene TRBJ2-1, with 7 bases that match TRBD2. J gave up 6 bases and V 3 bases, and 5 bases lay outside the gene matches. Germline V gene sequence: CDR1 MNHNS, CDR2 SASEGT. The CDR3 contains 14 residues. CDR3 loop: CASSELPSGNEQFF. DNA for the CDR3: TGTGCCAGCAGTGAGCTTCCTAGCGGCAATGAGCAGTTCTTC.

In its sample, this clonotype was seen many times. The chain couples TRBV12-3 or TRBV12-4 to TRBJ1-2, with 8 bases that match TRBD1. The CDR3 length is 12 residues. V gave up 6 bases and J gave up 6 bases; unmatched junction bases: 3. As DNA, the CDR3 is TGTGCCAGCAGACAGGGGGGCAATGGCTACACCTTC. It specifies CASRQGGNGYTF.

This clonotype was counted only a few times. The chain uses TRBV3-1 and TRBJ1-2; D remains unclear. The germline CDR1 and CDR2 sequences are LGHDT and YNNKEL (reference sequence). The ends were cut back, 3 bases at V and 4 bases at J, with 9 bases in the middle. The CDR3 is 13 residues long. The CDR3 reads CASSQGRFYGYTF. The DNA of the CDR3 is TGTGCCAGCAGCCAGGGGAGATTCTATGGCTACACCTTC.

This clonotype has a handful of counts. The chain combines TRBV12-3 or TRBV12-4 with TRBJ1-2, with D hard to call. The CDR3 runs to 12 residues. Trimming took 8 bases from V and 7 from J, leaving 14 bases between them. DNA of the CDR3: TGTGCCAGCGCCATGGCGATCAGTGGCTACACCTTC. Its protein is CASAMAISGYTF.

The genes are TRBV4-1 and TRBJ1-1, with D hard to call. The germline gives CDR1 MGHRA, CDR2 YSYEKL. With 0 bases removed from V and 3 bases from J, the gap between germline ends came to 11 bases. This CDR3 comprises 15 residues. The DNA of the CDR3 is TGCGCCAGCAGCCAAGAGCGGGCGTTGTACACTGAAGCTTTCTTT. It yields the protein CASSQERALYTEAFF.

This clonotype was recorded a few times. The chain carries TRBV3-1 and TRBJ2-3, with 9 bases fitting TRBD1. CDR3 length equals 16 residues. The germline CDR1 and CDR2 sequences are LGHDT and YNNKEL (reference sequence). Unmatched junction bases numbered 12, after V lost 5 bases and J lost 6 bases. This chain's CDR3 is CASSDLVGQGRDTQYF. Here the CDR3 DNA reads TGTGCCAGCAGCGATCTAGTGGGACAGGGTAGGGATACGCAGTATTTT.